This T cell receptor beta chain was found in a study of blood T cells in healthy people across ages. This clonotype was observed at least ten times. This CDR3 is 14 amino acids long. Germline V lookup: CDR1 WSHSY, CDR2 SAAADI. The V gene end was trimmed by 9 bases and the J gene end by 5 bases; junction bases not matched to a gene: 8. Primers used in a second PCR of roughly 7 to 12 cycles were a sample-barcoded 5' primer and a J-beta primer mix. Via MiXCR, TCRdb re-called the 5' RACE reads, giving one row per CDR3 protein. The sample includes 1.5 million to 2 million distinct CDR3 sequences, roughly 27% of them seen just once. Researchers report isolating at least 7 million PBMCs per sample.

The sequence derives from a woman aged 30 to 39 in good health. J is TRBJ2-1 and V is TRBV10-2; 9 bases agree with TRBD1. The sequencing input was blood. CDR3 in DNA: TGCGCCAGTTCCGGGACAGGGATTAACAATGAGCAGTTCTTC. It yields the protein CASSGTGINNEQFF.